A single sample is the source of the 10 T cell receptor beta chains below, sequenced in a study of T-cell memory formation after mild COVID-19. TCRdb called the 5' RACE reads again in MiXCR, with one record for every CDR3 protein. The sample lists approximately 500,000 distinct CDR3 sequences, 25% occurring once. Specimen: PBMCs or a T cell subset sorted from them (not recorded which). The receptors stem from an adult woman who had mild COVID-19 (a few samples of this study predate the infection). Cell type and time point are not known.

The table lists this clonotype with many counts. The chain recombines TRBV7-9 with TRBJ2-2; D gene uncertain. V was pared by 5 bases and J by 3 bases, with 7 bases between. The CDR3 runs to 13 residues. Germline V CDR1 and CDR2: SEHNR, FQNEAQ (reference sequence). CDR3 DNA: TGTGCCAGCAGCCTAGACTACACCGGGGAGCTGTTTTTT. Translating gives CASSLDYTGELFF.

In its sample, this clonotype was seen a few times. This sequence joins TRBV24-1 and TRBJ1-1; no reliable D call. CDR1 and CDR2 from the germline V gene are KGHDR and SFDVKD. CDR3 length: 14 amino acids. Deletions cut 4 bases from V and 1 base from J, with 9 bases between. This CDR3 reads CATSDPRANTEAFF. The CDR3, as DNA: TGTGCCACCAGTGACCCGCGGGCGAACACTGAAGCTTTCTTT.

This chain connects TRBV12-3 or TRBV12-4 to TRBJ2-2, with 9 bases matching TRBD2. Trimming at V came to 3 bases and at J to 6 bases, leaving 5 bases not matched to a gene. This CDR3 comprises 15 residues. CDR3 nucleotides: TGTGCCAGCAGTTTCGGCGGGAGGGCCCCCGGGGAGCTGTTTTTT. It translates to CASSFGGRAPGELFF.

There are many counts of this clonotype. CDR3 in amino acids: CASSLRENTEAFF. The DNA of the CDR3 is TGTGCCAGCAGCTTAAGGGAGAACACTGAAGCTTTCTTT. This chain connects TRBV7-3 to TRBJ1-1; no reliable D call. CDR3 length: 13 residues. Trimming took off 1 base at V and 1 base at J, with 4 bases between the two ends. Germline-derived CDR1 and CDR2 are SGHTA and FQGTGA.

To note about this clonotype: Sequence at one end of the junction differs from germline and may be a read error. The gene calls are TRBV29-1 and TRBJ2-7, with TRBD2 as a possible D gene (5 bases). Germline loops: CDR1 SQVTM, CDR2 ANQGSEA. The CDR3 covers 12 residues. CDR3 region: CIVELGGYEQYF. The CDR3 nucleotides read TGCATCGTTGAGTTAGGCGGGTACGAGCAGTACTTC.

The chain recombines TRBV4-1 with TRBJ2-7; 9 nucleotides line up with TRBD1. The length of the CDR3 is 15 residues. In germline, CDR1 is MGHRA, CDR2 YSYEKL. Unmatched junction bases numbered 7, after V lost 1 base and J lost 6 bases. CDR3: CASSQVTGTGIEQYF. The CDR3 nucleotides are TGCGCCAGCAGCCAAGTTACCGGGACAGGGATCGAGCAGTACTTC.

This clonotype was seen only a few times. This chain connects TRBV5-1 to TRBJ2-2; no firm D call. The CDR3 covers 15 residues. Looked up from germline, CDR1 is SGHRS and CDR2 is YFSETQ. Trimming removed 0 bases at V and 6 bases at J, with 12 bases between. In DNA, the CDR3 is TGCGCCAGCAGCTTGGCCGAGTACGCACCCGGGGAGCTGTTTTTT. Amino acids: CASSLAEYAPGELFF.

V gene TRBV20-1 combines with J gene TRBJ1-3; no reliable D call. The V end was cut by 0 bases, the J end by 0 bases, with 12 bases between. This CDR3 has 16 residues. The germline gives CDR1 DFQATT, CDR2 SNEGSKA (reference sequence). Here the CDR3 reads CSARDEQSHSGNTIYF. The CDR3, as DNA: TGCAGTGCTAGAGACGAACAGTCACACTCTGGAAACACCATATATTTT.

This clonotype came up a few times. The CDR3 DNA sequence: TGTGCCAGCAGCTCCGCTAGGATAACTGAAGCTTTCTTT. Translation gives CASSSARITEAFF. This chain joins TRBV14 and TRBJ1-1; D not resolved. The germline V gene encodes CDR1 SGHDN and CDR2 FVKESK. The CDR3 contains 13 residues. V lost 5 bases and J lost 5, with 12 bases in between.

This chain uses TRBV20-1 with TRBJ2-5, with a possible D match to TRBD2 (5 bases). The V end lost 4 bases, the J end lost 5 bases, and 14 bases lay between the germline ends. This CDR3 contains 13 residues. CDR1 is DFQATT and CDR2 is SNEGSKA in the germline V gene (reference sequence). The CDR3 protein is CSATPLAAETQYF. The DNA of the CDR3 is TGCAGTGCTACCCCCCTAGCCGCGGAGACCCAGTACTTC.